One sample yielded the 7 T cell receptor beta chains listed below, sequenced in a study of T-cell memory formation after mild COVID-19. TCRdb re-derived calls from the 5' RACE reads in MiXCR, one entry per CDR3 protein. The profile shows approximately 340,000 distinct CDR3 sequences, 10% to 15% of them singletons. The sequenced sample was PBMCs or a T cell subset sorted from them (not recorded which). Receptors were obtained from a man between 18 and 35 years old who had mild COVID-19 (a few samples of this study predate the infection). Cell type and time point are not known.

The rearrangement uses TRBV12-3 or TRBV12-4 and TRBJ2-6, with D uncertain. This CDR3 is 15 amino acids long. V shed 3 bases and J shed 0 bases, with 6 bases lying between them. CDR3 protein: CASSFRFSGANVLTF. The CDR3 nucleotides read TGTGCCAGCAGTTTCAGGTTCTCTGGGGCCAACGTCCTGACTTTC.

This clonotype turned up a few times. This chain connects TRBV18 to TRBJ2-2, with 7 bases that match TRBD2. V lost 0 bases and J lost 8; bases outside the gene matches: 3. The CDR3 sequence is 14 residues long. Germline V gene data show CDR1 as KGHSH and CDR2 as LQKENI. The CDR3 DNA sequence: TGTGCCAGCTCACCACCCGGACTAGTGGGGGAGCTGTTTTTT. Amino acid sequence: CASSPPGLVGELFF.

This clonotype was seen more than once but under ten times. Written as DNA, the CDR3 is TGTGCCAGCAGCTGGAGCGGGGGCCGCACAGATACGCAGTATTTT. It codes for CASSWSGGRTDTQYF. The chain uses TRBV5-4 and TRBJ2-3; 8 nucleotides line up with TRBD2. The trim removed 3 bases at V and 1 base at J, leaving 4 bases unmatched. Per the germline V gene, CDR1 is SGHNT and CDR2 is YYREEE (reference sequence). CDR3 length: 15 residues.

The V call is TRBV4-2, the J call TRBJ2-5; D possibly corresponds to TRBD1 (5 bases). This CDR3 spans 14 amino acids. Trimming removed 1 base at V and 5 bases at J, with 11 bases between. CDR1 LGHNA and CDR2 YNFKEQ come from the germline V gene. This chain's CDR3 is CASSQAQGGETQYF. The CDR3 DNA sequence: TGTGCCAGCAGCCAAGCGCAGGGTGGGGAGACCCAGTACTTC.

V and J are TRBV16 and TRBJ2-3, with D possibly matching TRBD2 (5 bases). With 0 bases removed from V and 3 bases from J, the gap between germline ends came to 13 bases. CDR3 length equals 16 residues. The germline V gene encodes CDR1 KGHSY and CDR2 FQNENV. CDR3 nucleotide sequence: TGTGCCAGCAGCCAATCGATTGGAGGTTCTACAGATACGCAGTATTTT. Its protein product is CASSQSIGGSTDTQYF.

The chain couples TRBV5-6 to TRBJ1-2; the D gene is possibly TRBD1 (6 bases). The CDR3 loop spans 14 amino acids. The germline V gene has CDR1 SGHDT and CDR2 YYEEEE. V lost 4 bases and J 5 bases, leaving 15 bases between the germline ends. CDR3 DNA sequence: TGTGCCAGCAGCATCGGGACACTAGAATATGGCTACACCTTC. Translated, it gives CASSIGTLEYGYTF.

This clonotype was found a few times. The chain is built from TRBV4-3 and TRBJ2-7, with D perhaps TRBD1 (5 bases). V gave up 0 bases and J gave up 0 bases, with 18 bases separating them. Germline V gene lookup returns CDR1 LGHNA and CDR2 YSLEER. The CDR3 runs 18 residues. CDR3 DNA sequence: TGCGCCAGCAGCCAAGATCCCGGCGTGGGCAGGGACTCCTACGAGCAGTACGTC. Translating gives CASSQDPGVGRDSYEQYV.